The source of this T cell receptor (beta chain) is a study of patients and donors after allogeneic stem cell transplantation. There are a few counts of this clonotype. The CDR3 is 13 residues long. Germline CDR1 and CDR2: SGDLS and YYNGEE. V was pared by 3 bases and J by 8 bases, with 14 bases between. TCRdb re-derived calls from the RT-PCR reads in MiXCR, one entry per CDR3 protein. The sample records 200,000 to 250,000 distinct CDR3 sequences, roughly 13% being singletons. Material: blood, either unsorted or a sorted T cell fraction (not recorded which). The chain carries TRBV9 and TRBJ1-2; D remains unclear. This receptor was taken from a human donor who was either an allogeneic HSCT recipient or a stem cell or donor lymphocyte infusion donor (not recorded which). It is not recorded whose cells these are; they may come from a transplant donor. CDR3 sequence (DNA): TGTGCCAGCAGCGCTTCTACTACGGGCGGCTACACCTTC. It codes for CASSASTTGGYTF.